This is a list of T cell receptor beta chains from one sample in a study of neurological immune-mediated disorders. TCRdb reanalysed the 5' RACE reads using MiXCR and keeps one entry per CDR3 protein. The sample carries 20,000 to 25,000 distinct CDR3 sequences, 6.5% to 8.5% recorded once. The sequencing sample was made of PBMCs. The receptors here all came from a middle-aged woman in good health. The CDR3 runs from the conserved cysteine through the conserved F or W. The D gene is left open where the match is weak. A clone size is listed for some rows: how often the clone was seen (once, few, many), or a class if it is expanded.

j_call	v_call	clone_size	d_call	cdr3_nt	cdr3_aa
TRBJ2-3	TRBV7-6	many	.	TGTGCCAGCAGCTTAGGGGCCGGGGAGGATACGCAGTATTTT	CASSLGAGEDTQYF
TRBJ2-7	TRBV20-1	many	TRBD2	TGCAGTGCTAGAGGTGGTTTGGGGCGACTAGCGGGCTACGAGCAGTACTTC	CSARGGLGRLAGYEQYF
TRBJ2-1	TRBV2	many	.	TGTGCCAGCAGTCAGAACGGGAGAAGCAATGAGCAGTTCTTC	CASSQNGRSNEQFF
TRBJ2-1	TRBV28	many	.	TGTTCCAGCAGCCTTGGGTGGGGACCCCCGTTCTTC	CSSSLGWGPPFF
TRBJ1-4	TRBV7-6	many	.	TGTGCCAGCAGCTTAGTGGACTCCGATGAAAAACTGTTTTTT	CASSLVDSDEKLFF
TRBJ2-3	TRBV7-2	many	.	TGTGCCAGCAGCTTAGGTGGGAGGAAGGAAGATACGCAGTATTTT	CASSLGGRKEDTQYF
TRBJ2-7	TRBV4-3	medium-sized	.	TGCGCCAGCAGCACTCTCGATTCGGGGGAGCAGTACTTC	CASSTLDSGEQYF
TRBJ2-2	TRBV5-1	many	.	TGCGCCAGCAGCTTGGGGGACGCGAACACCGGGGAGCTGTTTTTT	CASSLGDANTGELFF
TRBJ2-1	TRBV11-2	many	.	TGTGCCAGCAGCTTAGACAGCCGCTCCTACAATGAGCAGTTCTTC	CASSLDSRSYNEQFF
TRBJ2-2	TRBV5-1	many	.	TGCGCCAGCAGCTTGAAGGGCAGCCCCACCGGGGAGCTGTTTTTT	CASSLKGSPTGELFF
TRBJ1-2	TRBV29-1	many	.	TGCACCTCTCATTCGGGGGACGGTTATGGCTACACCTTC	CTSHSGDGYGYTF
TRBJ1-6	TRBV20-1	many	.	TGCAGTACCCCCGTGGGGTTGGATTCACCCCTCCACTTT	CSTPVGLDSPLHF
TRBJ1-6	TRBV20-1	many	.	TGCAGTGCTAGAGTTCGGGGGTCACCCCTCCACTTT	CSARVRGSPLHF
TRBJ2-7	TRBV5-1	many	.	TGCGCCAGCAGACCTAGGGACGGGCTCTACGAGCAGTACTTC	CASRPRDGLYEQYF
TRBJ2-1	TRBV28	many	.	TGTGCCAGCAGTCCCCGCCCAAGCTCCTACAATGAGCAGTTCTTC	CASSPRPSSYNEQFF
TRBJ2-2	TRBV7-2	many	.	TGTGCCAGCAGCCCGCTAGGGGCTCTGAACACCGGGGAGCTGTTTTTT	CASSPLGALNTGELFF
TRBJ1-3	TRBV6-1	many	.	TGTGCCAGCAGTGAACGGGGGTCTGGAAACACCATATATTTT	CASSERGSGNTIYF
TRBJ2-3	TRBV20-1	many	TRBD2	TGCAGTGCTAGCCCTCTCTCCGGGACTAGCGGGAGGAAGGATACGCAGTATTTT	CSASPLSGTSGRKDTQYF
TRBJ1-1	TRBV12-3/TRBV12-4	many	.	TGTGCCAGCAGGCGCTTGGAGGGGAACACTGAAGCTTTCTTT	CASRRLEGNTEAFF
TRBJ2-7	TRBV20-1	many	.	TGCAGTGCTAGGGGGGCCGCGGGTGAATACGAGCAGTACTTC	CSARGAAGEYEQYF
TRBJ1-4	TRBV28	many	.	TGTGCCAGCAGCCCTAAGTCTTTCGCAGGGGATGAAAAACTGTTTTTT	CASSPKSFAGDEKLFF
TRBJ1-2	TRBV2	many	TRBD1	TGTGCCAGCAGTGGACAGGGCAGCTATGGCTACACCTTC	CASSGQGSYGYTF
TRBJ1-2	TRBV20-1	few	.	TGCAGTGCTAGAGTGGGCGGGTCGGTCTACACCTTC	CSARVGGSVYTF
TRBJ1-5	TRBV30	many	TRBD1	TGTGCCTGGAGTGGGGACAGGGGGTTTGCATATAGCAATCAGCCCCAGCATTTT	CAWSGDRGFAYSNQPQHF
TRBJ2-2	TRBV12-3/TRBV12-4	few	TRBD2	TGTGCCAGCAGCATGGGACTAGCGGGGACACTCAACACCGGGGAGCTGTTTTTT	CASSMGLAGTLNTGELFF
TRBJ1-1	TRBV20-1	many	.	TGCAGTGCTAGAGGGTTCATGAACACTGAAGCTTTCTTT	CSARGFMNTEAFF
TRBJ1-1	TRBV27	many	.	TGTGCCAGCAGTTTGAGGGGGGAGAACACTGAAGCTTTCTTT	CASSLRGENTEAFF
TRBJ2-7	TRBV5-1	many	.	TGCGCCAGCAGCTTGTACTATTACTACGAGCAGTACTTC	CASSLYYYYEQYF
TRBJ2-7	TRBV27	many	.	TGTGCCAGCAGCCCAGGCCTCTCCTACGAGCAGTACTTC	CASSPGLSYEQYF
TRBJ1-5	TRBV20-1	many	.	TGCAGTGCTAGACTCGGGTCGGGAGGAAGTCAGCCCCAGCATTTT	CSARLGSGGSQPQHF
TRBJ2-1	TRBV7-9	many	TRBD2	TGTGCCAGCAGCATTAGCGGGAGCTCCTACAATGAGCAGTTCTTC	CASSISGSSYNEQFF
TRBJ1-1	TRBV3-1	many	.	TGTGCCAGCAGCGTGACCGGGGCTGATTCTGAAGCTTTCTTT	CASSVTGADSEAFF
TRBJ2-7	TRBV7-9	many	.	TGTGCCAGCAGCTCACCCGGGACTCGGTCCTACGAGCAGTACTTC	CASSSPGTRSYEQYF
TRBJ2-6	TRBV12-3/TRBV12-4	many	.	TGTGCCAGCAGTTTAGTAAACTCTGGGGCCAACGTCCTGACTTTC	CASSLVNSGANVLTF
TRBJ2-3	TRBV28	many	TRBD2	TGTGCCAGCAGACCCACCGGGGGGGGCACAGATACGCAGTATTTT	CASRPTGGGTDTQYF
TRBJ2-2	TRBV5-1	many	.	TGCGCCAGCAGACCTACAGGGTTTTTTAACACCGGGGAGCTGTTTTTT	CASRPTGFFNTGELFF
TRBJ2-7	TRBV7-9	many	.	TGTGCCAGCAGCTTAAGTGGCAGATCCCATGACGAGCAGTACTTC	CASSLSGRSHDEQYF
TRBJ1-1	TRBV7-2	many	.	TGTGCCAGCAGCTTATCATGGGCGGGAGGGCAGAATTTTTACAAAGCTTTCTTT	CASSLSWAGGQNFYKAFF
TRBJ1-1	TRBV20-1	many	.	TGCAGTGCCCTCGTCCCTGAAGCTTTCTTT	CSALVPEAFF
TRBJ2-7	TRBV10-3	many	.	TGTGCCATCAGTGAGTCTATCCAGACGGGGCAGTACTTC	CAISESIQTGQYF
TRBJ2-5	TRBV20-1	many	.	TGCAGTGCTAGACGACCGGGGGAGACCCAGTACTTC	CSARRPGETQYF
TRBJ2-5	TRBV20-1	many	.	TGCAGTGCTCTCTTGAGGGGCGAGACCCAGTACTTC	CSALLRGETQYF
TRBJ2-1	TRBV24-1	many	TRBD2	TGTGCCACCAGTGATTTAGGGCGGGAGGGCCGAGTTGAGCAGTTCTTC	CATSDLGREGRVEQFF
TRBJ2-1	TRBV5-1	many	TRBD2	TGCGCCAGCAGCTTGGCCGGGACTAGTCGGGGTGAGCAGTTCTTC	CASSLAGTSRGEQFF
TRBJ1-4	TRBV2	.	.	TGTGCCAGCAGTGAGGACGTCGGGGGACATAATGAAAAACTGTTTTTT	CASSEDVGGHNEKLFF
TRBJ2-1	TRBV6-5	medium-sized	.	TGTGCCAGCAGTTACGGGGGTTCCTACAATGAGCAGTTCTTC	CASSYGGSYNEQFF
TRBJ2-3	TRBV10-3	medium-sized	.	TGTGCCATCGGAGTTCGGGGAGATACGCAGTATTTT	CAIGVRGDTQYF
TRBJ1-6	TRBV27	many	TRBD1	TGTGCCAGCAAACGACAGGGTGATAATTCACCCCTCCACTTT	CASKRQGDNSPLHF
TRBJ2-5	TRBV7-8	many	TRBD2	TGTGCCAGCAGCCAACTAGCGGAAGAGACCCAGTACTTC	CASSQLAEETQYF
TRBJ2-7	TRBV12-3/TRBV12-4	many	TRBD2	TGTGCCAGCAGTCCGACGACTAGCGGGAGAGCCTACGAGCAGTACTTC	CASSPTTSGRAYEQYF
TRBJ2-3	TRBV7-8	many	TRBD2	TGTGCCAGCATCGGGACTAGCGGGACGACAGATACGCAGTATTTT	CASIGTSGTTDTQYF